The sequence of this T cell receptor beta chain was determined in a study of cytomegalovirus exposure and HLA in healthy donors. Study-level findings and limits: Later analysis indicated greater clonal expansion among HLA-associated TCR beta chains than among equally common other chains. Prior analysis indicated that the majority of TCR beta V segments exhibited productivity approximately 87% or approximately 30% of the time.

The CDR3 is made up of 15 amino acids. Germline-derived CDR1 and CDR2 are SGHVS and FQNEAQ. The V and J ends lost 7 bases and 7 bases, in that order; junction bases with no gene match: 11. With respect to this clone: The antigen is undetermined.

PCR employed 60 Vbeta and 13 Jbeta primers. Here immunoSEQ multiplex PCR was the method, and the copy in TCRdb shows in-frame clones only, minus some. The sample yields some 150,000 clones, 82% seen once. The sequence derives from a man between 18 and 29 years old in good health and CMV-seropositive. The sample was PBMCs. The chain uses TRBV7-8 and TRBJ2-7, with TRBD1 matching 12 bases. The CDR3 loop reads CASTLPGQGAEEQYF. Here the CDR3 DNA reads TGTGCCAGCACTCTCCCGGGACAGGGGGCCGAGGAGCAGTACTTC.